This T cell receptor beta chain was sequenced in a study of T cell responses to AZD1222 COVID-19 vaccine. The ends lost 5 bases at V and 3 bases at J; junction bases unmatched: 6. The germline V gene has CDR1 MNHEY and CDR2 SMNVEV (reference sequence). The CDR3 extends over 14 amino acids. Study-wide findings and caveats: White British ancestry dominated among donors, who included more females, and clonal diversity was possibly underestimated. Sampled repertoires all dated from after the peak T cell response.

Repertoires were generated with immunoSEQ multiplex PCR, while TCRdb's copy carries only in-frame clones and drops some. The sample lists 95,000 to 130,000 clones, roughly 90% occurring once. Turning to this clone: As yet, its antigen is unknown.

Sequenced here: peripheral blood, sampled on day 0 of AZD1222 vaccination. The clonotype was recovered from an adult in good health. The chain is built from TRBV27 and TRBJ2-7, with 8 bases fitting TRBD1. The CDR3 spells CASSPETGDYEQYF. CDR3 coding DNA: TGTGCCAGCAGTCCGGAGACAGGGGACTACGAGCAGTACTTC.